Following are 5 T cell receptor beta chains from one sample sequenced in a study of cytomegalovirus exposure and HLA in healthy donors. PCR primers comprised 60 Vbeta and 13 Jbeta primers. Sequencing used immunoSEQ multiplex PCR; TCRdb keeps in-frame clones, though not all of them. This sample carries 150,000 or so clones, roughly 73% of them seen once, and the ten largest clones take roughly 10%. Input material: PBMCs. Receptor source: a man aged 18 to 29 in good health and CMV-seropositive.

The gene calls are TRBV7-9 and TRBJ2-1, with 8 bases matching TRBD2. The CDR3 is 16 residues long. Losses at the gene ends were 4 bases for V and 4 bases for J; bases not matched to a gene: 9. CDR1 and CDR2 (germline): SEHNR, FQNEAQ (reference sequence). The CDR3: CASSSNSGKGYNEQFF. The CDR3 DNA is TGTGCCAGCAGCTCCAATAGCGGGAAGGGTTACAATGAGCAGTTCTTC.

The chain joins TRBV28 to TRBJ1-1, with 10 bases matching TRBD1. The germline V gene has CDR1 MDHEN and CDR2 SYDVKM. The CDR3 has 15 amino acids. With 11 bases clipped from V and 0 bases from J, the junction kept 9 bases outside the gene matches. The CDR3 spells CAGQTGGDLNTEAFF. The CDR3 region has the DNA TGTGCCGGCCAGACAGGGGGCGACTTGAACACTGAAGCTTTCTTT.

The V and J genes are TRBV13 and TRBJ2-1; TRBD2 matches 13 bases. The CDR3 length is 15 residues. J gave up 5 bases and V 5 bases, and 3 bases lay outside the gene matches. CDR1 and CDR2 (germline): PRHDT, FYEKMQ (reference sequence). This CDR3 is CASSTGLAGDNEQFF. The CDR3 DNA reads as TGTGCCAGCAGCACAGGACTAGCGGGAGACAATGAGCAGTTCTTC. The full variable domain, in which reference TRBV13 and TRBJ2-1 provide the parts outside the CDR3, is AAGVIQSPRHLIKEKRETATLKCYPIPRHDTVYWYQQGPGQDPQFLISFYEKMQSDKGSIPDRFSAQQFSDYHSELNMSSLELGDSALYFCASSTGLAGDNEQFFGPGTRLTVL.

This clone was seen a handful of times. J is TRBJ1-4 and V is TRBV28, with 11 bases that match TRBD1. With 8 bases clipped from V and 8 bases from J, the junction kept 4 bases outside the gene matches. Per germline, CDR1 MDHEN and CDR2 SYDVKM. The CDR3 is made up of 13 amino acids. The CDR3 region has the DNA TGTGCCAGCTGGGACAGGGGGAGAGAAAAACTGTTTTTT. Its translation is CASWDRGREKLFF.

The rearrangement links TRBV2 to TRBJ2-1; 9 positions match TRBD1. The germline V gene has CDR1 SNHLY and CDR2 FYNNEI. The V gene end was trimmed by 5 bases and the J gene end by 5 bases; junction bases not matched to a gene: 4. The CDR3 consists of 14 residues. The CDR3 is CASSTGTGNNEQFF. The CDR3 region has the DNA TGTGCCAGCAGTACCGGGACAGGGAACAATGAGCAGTTCTTC.